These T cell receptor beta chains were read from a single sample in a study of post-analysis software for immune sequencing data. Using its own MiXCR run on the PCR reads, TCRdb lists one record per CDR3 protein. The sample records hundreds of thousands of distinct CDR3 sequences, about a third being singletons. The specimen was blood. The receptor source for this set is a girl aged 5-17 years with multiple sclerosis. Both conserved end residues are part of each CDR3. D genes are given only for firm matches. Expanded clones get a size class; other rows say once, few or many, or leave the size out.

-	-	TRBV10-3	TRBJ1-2	TGTGCCATCAGGGAGCCGGATTCAGGGACTGGCTACACCTTC	CAIREPDSGTGYTF
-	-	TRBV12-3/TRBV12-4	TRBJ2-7	TGTGCCAGCAGCTTCGGAGGGTACGAGCAGTACTTC	CASSFGGYEQYF
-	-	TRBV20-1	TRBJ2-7	TGCAGTGGGGGGGACGGTCGCTCCTACGAGCAGTACTTC	CSGGDGRSYEQYF
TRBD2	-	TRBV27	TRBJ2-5	TGTGCCAGCAGTTTATCGGGACTAGCGGGGGGCCAAGAGACCCAGTACTTC	CASSLSGLAGGQETQYF
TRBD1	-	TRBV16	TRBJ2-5	TGTGCCAGCAGCCGAGGACAGGGGCTACTGAAGGGGGAGCAGTACTTC	CASSRGQGLLKGEQYF
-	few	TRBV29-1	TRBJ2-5	TGCAGCGCTCGATCAGGGGTGGAGACCCAGTACTTC	CSARSGVETQYF
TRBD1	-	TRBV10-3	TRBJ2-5	TGTGCCATCAGTGCAACCGGGACAGCCGGAGAGACCCAGTACTTC	CAISATGTAGETQYF
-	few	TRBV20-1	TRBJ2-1	TGCAGTGCCGGGGAACTAGCCCCCCTCAATGAGCAGTTCTTC	CSAGELAPLNEQFF
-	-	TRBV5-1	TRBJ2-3	TGCGCCAGCAGCTTCGCCGGGACCGATCCAGATACGCAGTATTTT	CASSFAGTDPDTQYF
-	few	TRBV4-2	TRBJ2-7	TGTGCCAGCAGCCCTTTCCAAAGCTACGAGCAGTACTTC	CASSPFQSYEQYF
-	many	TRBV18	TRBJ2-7	TGTGCCAGCTCTCCCGACAGCTACGAGCAGTACTTC	CASSPDSYEQYF
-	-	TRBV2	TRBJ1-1	TGTGCCAGCAGTGAGGATCCCGACACTGAAGCTTTCTTT	CASSEDPDTEAFF
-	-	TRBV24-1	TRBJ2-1	TGTGCCACCAGTGATGACGGCCCGGTGGGTGAGCAGTTCTTC	CATSDDGPVGEQFF
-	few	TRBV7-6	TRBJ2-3	TGTGCCAGCAGCTTAGGGCGGGTTTCCATCGCTAGCACAGATACGCAGTATTTT	CASSLGRVSIASTDTQYF